One T cell receptor (beta chain) is described in this entry. Its binding antigen is unknown. The record has no base qualities; no much larger clone is one base away. The EasySep Human CD8+ T Cell Enrichment Kit was used on day 10 to isolate CD8+ T cells from every culture. From its cysteine to its phenylalanine, the CDR3 spans 14 amino acids. Kept here is only the CDR3 DNA, which spans 42 bases and is read in frame from base 1. According to the germline V gene, CDR1 reads MDHEN and CDR2 reads SYDVKM. Unmatched junction bases come to 5, with V trimmed by 6 bases and J by 2 bases. The immunoSEQ platform was used to sequence TCR beta CDR3 regions at survey depth. The QIAamp DNA micro kit was used to extract genomic DNA from every cultured and uncultured CD8+ T cell population. The authors processed their data as follows. Any sample with under 5,000 productive reads was excluded, and this exclusion removed about 7% of the roughly 75 cultures stimulated with HIV peptides. A MANAFEST web app trimmed sequences to CDR3 and removed nonproductive sequences, CDR3s under 5 amino acids, and those not starting C or ending F/W. Clonotypes were classified as antigen-specific only if expansion was observed in at least 2 of 3 replicates versus the no-peptide control at FDR 0.01, only within one epitope family. In addition, a specific clonotype needed a frequency at least fivefold higher than in wells stimulated with peptides from other epitope families. What TCRdb holds here is the immuneACCESS table cut down to in-frame rearrangements. Part of the clones is not present; checked against another copy, under half of the missing clones reflect an unresolved V gene, and the others are unexplained. Clone size and the V and J calls come from that table; the DNA yielded D and trimming. This sample holds about 3,600 clones; 68% were observed only once. The ten largest clones capture 40% to 55% of the sample.

This record belongs to a study of CD8 T cell repertoires and HIV-1 epitope variants (dated by TCRdb to 2018 to 2020). Regarding the study in general: T cells were stimulated in separate culture wells with each of twenty-five peptides representing autologous and known Gag and Nef epitope variants. Control conditions included a CMV, EBV and flu peptide pool, the Ebola AY9 epitope as negative control, and a no-peptide well. The epitopes tested were three Gag epitope families plus Nef HW9 and YT9. T cells were enriched with the EasySep Human T Cell Enrichment Kit and co-cultured with equal numbers of autologous T cell-negative cells as antigen-presenting cells. The cultures were grown for 10 days in IMDM with gentamicin, and half of the media was changed on days 3 and 7 with IL-2, IL-7 and IL-15 added. An aliquot of 1M T cells was set aside as an uncultured baseline condition, separate from the 80 or so T cell cultures. Running each culture condition in triplicate, except for one peptide done in duplicate, gave a total of approximately 83 T cell cultures.

General study outcomes and caveats: About five clonotypes recognized the Nef KF9 family and one clonotype recognized the HW9 family, while no responses to the TAALDMSHF plasma variant were seen. Eight to ten antigen-specific TCR beta clonotypes were identified, and six of them appeared cross-reactive for autologous or known escape epitope variants. Only TCR beta chains were identified by the assay, and proliferation to antigen, not T cell function or cytokine profile, was indicated.

This receptor was taken from a male donor with HIV. The rearranged segments are TRBV28 and TRBJ2-3, with 7 bases matching TRBD2. Material: cultured CD8+ T cells derived from PBMCs. The CDR3 region reads CASRRDYDTDTQYF. Here is the DNA: TGTGCCAGCAGACGGGACTACGACACAGATACGCAGTATTTT.